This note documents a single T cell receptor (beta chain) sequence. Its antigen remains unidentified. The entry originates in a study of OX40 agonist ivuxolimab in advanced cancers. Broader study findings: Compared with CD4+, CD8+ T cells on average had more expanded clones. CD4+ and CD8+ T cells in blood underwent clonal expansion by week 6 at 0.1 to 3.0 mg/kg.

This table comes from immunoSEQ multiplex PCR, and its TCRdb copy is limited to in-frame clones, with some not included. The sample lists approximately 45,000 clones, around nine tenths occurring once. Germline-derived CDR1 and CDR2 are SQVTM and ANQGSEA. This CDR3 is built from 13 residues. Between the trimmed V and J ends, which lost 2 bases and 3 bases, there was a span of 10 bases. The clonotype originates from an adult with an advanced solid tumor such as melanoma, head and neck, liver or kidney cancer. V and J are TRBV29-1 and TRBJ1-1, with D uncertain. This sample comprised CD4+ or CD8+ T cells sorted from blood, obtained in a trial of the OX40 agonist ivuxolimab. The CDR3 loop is CSVERGSHTEAFF. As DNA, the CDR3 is TGCAGCGTTGAAAGAGGATCCCACACTGAAGCTTTCTTT.